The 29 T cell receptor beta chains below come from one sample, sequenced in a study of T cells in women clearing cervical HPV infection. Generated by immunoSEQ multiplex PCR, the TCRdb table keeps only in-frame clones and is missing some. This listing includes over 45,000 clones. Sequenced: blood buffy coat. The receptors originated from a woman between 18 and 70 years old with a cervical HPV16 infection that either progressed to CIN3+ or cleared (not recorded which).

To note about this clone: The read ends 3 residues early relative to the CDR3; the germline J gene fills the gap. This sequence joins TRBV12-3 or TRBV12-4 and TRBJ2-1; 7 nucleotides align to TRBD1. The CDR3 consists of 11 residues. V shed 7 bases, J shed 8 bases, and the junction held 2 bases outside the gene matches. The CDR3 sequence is CASKGGDEQFF. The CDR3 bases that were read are TGTGCCAGCAAAGGGGGCGATGAG.

CDR3 loop: CASSGWTAEKLFF. The sequenced CDR3 bases are TGTGCCAGCAGTGGATGGACAGCTGAAAAA. The gene calls are TRBV6-2 or TRBV6-3 and TRBJ1-4, with a possible D match to TRBD1 (6 bases). The observed sequence ends 3 residues before the CDR3 terminus, with the missing tail filled in from the germline J gene. Trimming cost V 5 bases and J 7 bases, with 11 bases left between them. The CDR3 covers 13 residues. CDR1 MNHEY and CDR2 SVGEGT come from the germline V gene.

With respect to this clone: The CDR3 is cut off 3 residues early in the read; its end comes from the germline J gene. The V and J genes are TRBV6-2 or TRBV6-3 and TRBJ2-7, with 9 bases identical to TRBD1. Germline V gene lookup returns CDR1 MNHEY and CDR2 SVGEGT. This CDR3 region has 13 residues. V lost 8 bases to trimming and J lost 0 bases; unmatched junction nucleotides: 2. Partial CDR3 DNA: TGTGCCAGCGAGGGACAGGGCTCCTACGAG. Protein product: CASEGQGSYE. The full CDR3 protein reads CASEGQGSYEQYF.

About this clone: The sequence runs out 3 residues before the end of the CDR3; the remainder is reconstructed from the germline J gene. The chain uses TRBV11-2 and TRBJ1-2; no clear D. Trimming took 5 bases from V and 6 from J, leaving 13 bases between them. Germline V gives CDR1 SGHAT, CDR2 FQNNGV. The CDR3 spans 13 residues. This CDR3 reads CASSPASRNGYTF. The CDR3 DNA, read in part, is TGTGCCAGCAGCCCAGCCAGCAGGAATGGC.

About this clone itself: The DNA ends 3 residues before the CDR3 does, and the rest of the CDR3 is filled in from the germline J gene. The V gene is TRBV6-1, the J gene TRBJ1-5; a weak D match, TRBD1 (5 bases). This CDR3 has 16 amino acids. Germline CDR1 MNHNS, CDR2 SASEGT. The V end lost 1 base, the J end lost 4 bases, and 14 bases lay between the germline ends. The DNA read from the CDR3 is TGTGCCAGCAGTGAAGGCGGGGGAGGGACTAATCAGCCC. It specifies CASSEGGGGTNQP. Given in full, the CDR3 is CASSEGGGGTNQPQHF.

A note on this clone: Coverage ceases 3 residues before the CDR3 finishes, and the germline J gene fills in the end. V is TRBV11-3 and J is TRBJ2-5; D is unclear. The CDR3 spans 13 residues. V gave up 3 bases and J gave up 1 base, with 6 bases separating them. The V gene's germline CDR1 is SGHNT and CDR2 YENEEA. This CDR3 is CASSFGSQETQYF. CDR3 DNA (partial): TGTGCCAGCAGCTTTGGCTCCCAAGAGACC. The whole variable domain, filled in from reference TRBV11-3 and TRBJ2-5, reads EAGVVQSPRYKIIEKKQPVAFWCNPISGHNTLYWYLQNLGQGPELLIRYENEEAVDDSQLPKDRFSAERLKGVDSTLKIQPAELGDSAVYLCASSFGSQETQYFGPGTRLLVL.

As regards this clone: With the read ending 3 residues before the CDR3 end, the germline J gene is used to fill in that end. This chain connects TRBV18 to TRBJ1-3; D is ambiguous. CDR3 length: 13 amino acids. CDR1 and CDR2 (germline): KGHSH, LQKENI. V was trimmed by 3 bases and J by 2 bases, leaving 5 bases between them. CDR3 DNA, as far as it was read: TGTGCCAGCTCACCCCCTCCTGGAAACACC. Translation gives CASSPPPGNT. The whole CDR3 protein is CASSPPPGNTIYF.

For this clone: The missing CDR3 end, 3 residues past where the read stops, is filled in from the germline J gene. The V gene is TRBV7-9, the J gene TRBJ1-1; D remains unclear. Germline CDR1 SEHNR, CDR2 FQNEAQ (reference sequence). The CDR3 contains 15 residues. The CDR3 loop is CASSHSRVGGPQAFF. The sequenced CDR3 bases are TGTGCCAGCAGCCATAGTAGGGTTGGAGGTCCCCAA.

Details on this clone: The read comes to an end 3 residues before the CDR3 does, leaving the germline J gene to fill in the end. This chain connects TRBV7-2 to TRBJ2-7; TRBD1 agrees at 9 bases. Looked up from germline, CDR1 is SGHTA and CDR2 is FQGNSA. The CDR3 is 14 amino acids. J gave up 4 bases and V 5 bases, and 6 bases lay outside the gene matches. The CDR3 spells CASSATGGPYEQYF. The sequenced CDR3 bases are TGTGCCAGCAGCGCCACAGGGGGCCCTTACGAG. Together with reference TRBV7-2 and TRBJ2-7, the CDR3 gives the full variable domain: GAGVSQSPSNKVTEKGKDVELRCDPISGHTALYWYRQSLGQGLEFLIYFQGNSAPDKSGLPSDRFSAERTGGSVSTLTIQRTQQEDSAVYLCASSATGGPYEQYFGPGTRLTVT.

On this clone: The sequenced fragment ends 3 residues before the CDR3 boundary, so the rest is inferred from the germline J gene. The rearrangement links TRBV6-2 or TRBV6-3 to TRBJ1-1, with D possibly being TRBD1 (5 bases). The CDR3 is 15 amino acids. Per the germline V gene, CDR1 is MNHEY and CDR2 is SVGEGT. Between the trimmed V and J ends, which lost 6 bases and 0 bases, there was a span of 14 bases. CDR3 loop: CASSEPQGLNTEAFF. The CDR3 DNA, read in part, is TGTGCCAGCAGCGAGCCGCAGGGATTGAACACTGAA.

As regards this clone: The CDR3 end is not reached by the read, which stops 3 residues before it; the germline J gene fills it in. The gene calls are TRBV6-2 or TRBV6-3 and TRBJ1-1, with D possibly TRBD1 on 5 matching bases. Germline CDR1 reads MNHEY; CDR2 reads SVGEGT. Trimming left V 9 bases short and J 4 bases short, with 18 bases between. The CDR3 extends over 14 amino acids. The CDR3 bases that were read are TGTGCCAGTGGCAGCGCTGGGGCACGCACTGAA. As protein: CASGSAGARTE. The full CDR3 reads CASGSAGARTEAFF.

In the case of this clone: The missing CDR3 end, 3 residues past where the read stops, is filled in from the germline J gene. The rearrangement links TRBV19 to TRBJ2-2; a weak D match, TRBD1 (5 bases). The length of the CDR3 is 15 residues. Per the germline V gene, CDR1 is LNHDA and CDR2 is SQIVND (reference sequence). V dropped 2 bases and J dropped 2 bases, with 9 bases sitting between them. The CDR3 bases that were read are TGTGCCAGTAGTATAAGTGGGGCTAACACCGGGGAG. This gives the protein CASSISGANTGE. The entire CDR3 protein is CASSISGANTGELFF.

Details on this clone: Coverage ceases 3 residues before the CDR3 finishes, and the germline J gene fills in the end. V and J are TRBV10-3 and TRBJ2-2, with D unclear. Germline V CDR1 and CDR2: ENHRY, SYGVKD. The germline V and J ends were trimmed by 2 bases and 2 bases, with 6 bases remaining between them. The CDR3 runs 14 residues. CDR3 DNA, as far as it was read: TGTGCCATCAGTGAGCCCAGTAACACCGGGGAG. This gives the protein CAISEPSNTGE. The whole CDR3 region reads CAISEPSNTGELFF.

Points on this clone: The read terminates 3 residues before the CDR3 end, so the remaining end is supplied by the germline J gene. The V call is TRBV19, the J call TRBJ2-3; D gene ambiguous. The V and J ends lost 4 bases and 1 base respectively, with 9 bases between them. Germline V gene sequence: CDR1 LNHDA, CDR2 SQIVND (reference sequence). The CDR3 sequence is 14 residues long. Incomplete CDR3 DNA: TGTGCCAGTAGTAGAACAGATGGCACAGATACG. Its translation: CASSRTDGTDT. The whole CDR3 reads CASSRTDGTDTQYF.

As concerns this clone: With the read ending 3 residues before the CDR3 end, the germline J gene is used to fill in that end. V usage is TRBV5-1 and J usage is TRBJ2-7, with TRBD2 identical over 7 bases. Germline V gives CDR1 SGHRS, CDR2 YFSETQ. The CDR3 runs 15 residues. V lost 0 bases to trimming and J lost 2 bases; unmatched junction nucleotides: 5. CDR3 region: CASSLVGGGTYEQYF. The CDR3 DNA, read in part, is TGCGCCAGCAGCTTGGTTGGCGGGGGTACCTACGAG.

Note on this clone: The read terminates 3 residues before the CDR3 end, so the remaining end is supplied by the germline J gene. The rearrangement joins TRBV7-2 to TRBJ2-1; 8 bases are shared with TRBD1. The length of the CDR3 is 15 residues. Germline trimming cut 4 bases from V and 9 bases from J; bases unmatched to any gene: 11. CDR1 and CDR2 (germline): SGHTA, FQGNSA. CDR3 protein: CASSSRLTGDGEQFF. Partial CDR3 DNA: TGTGCCAGCAGCTCGAGACTGACAGGGGATGGTGAG.

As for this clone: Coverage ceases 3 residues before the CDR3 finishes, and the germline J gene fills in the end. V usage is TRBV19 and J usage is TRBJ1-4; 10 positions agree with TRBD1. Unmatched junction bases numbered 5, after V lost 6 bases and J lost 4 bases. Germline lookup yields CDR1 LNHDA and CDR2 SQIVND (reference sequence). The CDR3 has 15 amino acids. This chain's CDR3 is CASSQTGGRNEKLFF. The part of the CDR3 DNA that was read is TGTGCCAGTAGCCAGACAGGGGGCCGTAATGAAAAA.

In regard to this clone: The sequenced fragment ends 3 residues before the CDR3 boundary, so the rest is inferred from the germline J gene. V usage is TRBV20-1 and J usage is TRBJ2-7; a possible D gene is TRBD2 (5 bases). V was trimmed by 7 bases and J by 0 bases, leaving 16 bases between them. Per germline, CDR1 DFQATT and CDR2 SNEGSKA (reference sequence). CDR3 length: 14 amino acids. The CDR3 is CSVSPAGRSYEQYF. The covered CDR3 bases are TGCAGTGTCTCCCCCGCGGGCCGCTCCTACGAG.

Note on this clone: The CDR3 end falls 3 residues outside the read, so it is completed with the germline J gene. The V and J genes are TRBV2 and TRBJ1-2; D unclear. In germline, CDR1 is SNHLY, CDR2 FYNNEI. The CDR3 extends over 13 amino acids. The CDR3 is CATSSGNDGGYTF. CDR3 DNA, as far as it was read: TGTGCCACCTCCAGCGGGAACGACGGGGGC.

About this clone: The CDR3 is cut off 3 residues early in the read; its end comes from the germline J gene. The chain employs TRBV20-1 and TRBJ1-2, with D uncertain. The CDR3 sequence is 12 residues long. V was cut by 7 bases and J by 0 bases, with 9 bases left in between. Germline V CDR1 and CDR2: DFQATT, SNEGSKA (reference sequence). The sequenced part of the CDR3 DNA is TGCAGTGTCCCCGGGTCTAACTATGGC. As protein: CSVPGSNYG. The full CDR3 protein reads CSVPGSNYGYTF.

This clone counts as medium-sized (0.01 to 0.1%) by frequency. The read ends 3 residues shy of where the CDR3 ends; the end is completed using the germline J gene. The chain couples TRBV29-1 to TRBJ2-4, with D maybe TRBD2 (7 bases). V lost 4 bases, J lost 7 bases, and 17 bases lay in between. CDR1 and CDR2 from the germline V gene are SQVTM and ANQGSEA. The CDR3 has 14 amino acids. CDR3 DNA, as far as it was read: TGCAGCGTTGTGGGGGGGCCAGCGGGGAACATT. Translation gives CSVVGGPAGNI. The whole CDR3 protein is CSVVGGPAGNIQYF.

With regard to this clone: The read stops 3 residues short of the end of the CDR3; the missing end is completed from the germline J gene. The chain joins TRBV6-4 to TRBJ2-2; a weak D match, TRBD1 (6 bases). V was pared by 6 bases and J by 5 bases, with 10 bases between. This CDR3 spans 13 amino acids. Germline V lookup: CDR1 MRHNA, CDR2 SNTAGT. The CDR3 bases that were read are TGTGCCAGCAGCCCTCAGGGGACCGGGGAG. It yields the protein CASSPQGTGE. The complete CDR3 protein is CASSPQGTGELFF.

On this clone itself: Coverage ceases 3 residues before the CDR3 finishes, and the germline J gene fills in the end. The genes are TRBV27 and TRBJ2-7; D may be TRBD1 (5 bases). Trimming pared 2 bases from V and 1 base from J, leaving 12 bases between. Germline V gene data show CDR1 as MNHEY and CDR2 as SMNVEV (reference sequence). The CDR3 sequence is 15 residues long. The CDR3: CASSLVGQPSYEQYF. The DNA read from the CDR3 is TGTGCCAGCAGTTTAGTGGGGCAGCCATCCTACGAG.

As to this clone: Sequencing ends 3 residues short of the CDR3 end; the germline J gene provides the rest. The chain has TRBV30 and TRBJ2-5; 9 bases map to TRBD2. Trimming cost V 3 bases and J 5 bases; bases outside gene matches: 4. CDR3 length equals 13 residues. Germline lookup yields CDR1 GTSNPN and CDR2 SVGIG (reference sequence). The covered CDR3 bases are TGTGCCTGGAGCCATAGCGGGAGTGAGACC. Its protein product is CAWSHSGSET. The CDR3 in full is CAWSHSGSETQYF.

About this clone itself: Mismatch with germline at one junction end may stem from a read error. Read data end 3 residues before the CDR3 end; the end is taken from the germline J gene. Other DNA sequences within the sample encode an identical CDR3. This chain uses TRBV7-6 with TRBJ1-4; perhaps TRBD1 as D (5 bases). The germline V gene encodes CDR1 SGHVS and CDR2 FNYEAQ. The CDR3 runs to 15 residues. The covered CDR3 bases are TGTGCCAGCAGTTTAGGCAGGGCGCGGGGGGAAAAA. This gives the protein CASSLGRARGEK. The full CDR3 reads CASSLGRARGEKLFF. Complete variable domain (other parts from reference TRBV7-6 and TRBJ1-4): GAGVSQSPRYKVTKRGQDVALRCDPISGHVSLYWYRQALGQGPEFLTYFNYEAQQDKSGLPNDRFSAERPEGSISTLTIQRTEQRDSAMYRCASSLGRARGEKLFFGSGTQLSVL.

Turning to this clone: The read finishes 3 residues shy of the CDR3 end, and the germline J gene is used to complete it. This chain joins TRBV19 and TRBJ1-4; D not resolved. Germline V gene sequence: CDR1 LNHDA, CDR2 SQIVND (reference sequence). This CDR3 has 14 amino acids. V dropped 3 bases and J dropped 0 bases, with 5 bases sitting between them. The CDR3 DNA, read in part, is TGTGCCAGTAGTATTATTGCAACTAATGAAAAA. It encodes CASSIIATNEK. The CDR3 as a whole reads CASSIIATNEKLFF.

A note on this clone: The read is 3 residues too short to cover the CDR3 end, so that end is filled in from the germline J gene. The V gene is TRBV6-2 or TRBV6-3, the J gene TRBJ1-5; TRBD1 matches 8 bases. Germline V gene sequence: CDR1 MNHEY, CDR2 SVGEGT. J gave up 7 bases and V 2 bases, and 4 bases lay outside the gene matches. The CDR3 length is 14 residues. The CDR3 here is CASSYVRGLQPQHF. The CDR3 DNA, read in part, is TGTGCCAGCAGTTACGTCAGGGGGCTGCAGCCC.

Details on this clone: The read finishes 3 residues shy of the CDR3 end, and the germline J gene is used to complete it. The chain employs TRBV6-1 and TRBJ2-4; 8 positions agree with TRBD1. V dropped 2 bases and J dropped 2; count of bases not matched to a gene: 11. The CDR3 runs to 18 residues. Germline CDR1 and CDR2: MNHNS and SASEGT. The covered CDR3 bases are TGTGCCAGCAGTGAAAGCCATAATGCAGGGGGCACCAAAAACATT. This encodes CASSESHNAGGTKNI. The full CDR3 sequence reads CASSESHNAGGTKNIQYF.

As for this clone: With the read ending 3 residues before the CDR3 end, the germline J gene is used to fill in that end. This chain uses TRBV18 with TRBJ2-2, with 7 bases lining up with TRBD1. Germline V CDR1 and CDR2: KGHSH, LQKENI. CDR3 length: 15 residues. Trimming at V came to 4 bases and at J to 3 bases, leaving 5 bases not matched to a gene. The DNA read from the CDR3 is TGTGCCAGCTCACTTACTGACAGGGACACCGGGGAG. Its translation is CASSLTDRDTGE. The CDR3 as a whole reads CASSLTDRDTGELFF.